Sequencing of this TCR beta chain was carried out in a study of blood T cell repertoires in COVID-19. As handled by the study authors: How many nucleated cells were present was estimated from reference gene primer amplification. Sequencing was performed with immunoSEQ multiplex PCR; in TCRdb, only in-frame clones are kept and a portion is missing. V, J and clone size reflect that table, while D and trimming were determined from the DNA. The table shows a few hundred thousand clones, with 70% to 90% occurring only once. Germline CDR1 LNHDA, CDR2 SQIVND (reference sequence). J gave up 4 bases and V 6 bases, and 10 bases lay outside the gene matches. The CDR3 loop spans 15 amino acids.

This chain links TRBV19 with TRBJ1-1; 8 bases line up with TRBD1. This TCR was sampled from a man aged 25 to 40 who had recovered from COVID-19. The sample was PBMCs or T cells enriched from blood (not recorded which). This CDR3 is CASSDPRQGRTEAFF. The DNA of the CDR3 is TGTGCCAGTAGCGACCCTAGACAGGGGCGCACTGAAGCTTTCTTT. The full variable domain, with the rest looked up from reference TRBV19 and TRBJ1-1, is DGGITQSPKYLFRKEGQNVTLSCEQNLNHDAMYWYRQDPGQGLRLIYYSQIVNDFQKGDIAEGYSVSREKKESFPLTVTSAQKNPTAFYLCASSDPRQGRTEAFFGQGTRLTVV.